These T cell receptor beta chains were read from a single sample in a study of cytomegalovirus exposure and HLA in healthy donors. Profiled with immunoSEQ multiplex PCR; TCRdb holds only in-frame clones, not every one. Altogether 220,000 or so clones are present, approximately 80% being singletons, with the ten largest covering 11% to 15%. Sample: PBMCs. These receptors originate from a young woman in good health and CMV-seropositive. Both conserved end residues are part of each CDR3. Each record gives: clone size, J gene, D gene, V gene, CDR3 protein, CDR3 DNA. The D gene is left open where the match is weak. Clone size is given for some rows only: seen once, a few or many times, or a class if the clone is expanded.

clone size: few; J gene: TRBJ2-2; D gene: TRBD2; V gene: TRBV7-9; CDR3 protein: CASSPRTSGTNTGELFF; CDR3 DNA: TGTGCCAGCAGCCCACGGACTAGCGGAACGAACACCGGGGAGCTGTTTTTT
clone size: -; J gene: TRBJ2-7; D gene: -; V gene: TRBV7-9; CDR3 protein: CASSLAGLTYEQYF; CDR3 DNA: TGTGCCAGCAGCTTAGCCGGACTAACCTACGAGCAGTACTTC
clone size: -; J gene: TRBJ1-4; D gene: TRBD1; V gene: TRBV6-4; CDR3 protein: CASSPGTGGEKLFF; CDR3 DNA: TGTGCCAGCAGTCCCGGGACAGGGGGAGAAAAACTGTTTTTT
clone size: -; J gene: TRBJ2-4; D gene: -; V gene: TRBV11-2; CDR3 protein: CASSLLWGAGNIQYF; CDR3 DNA: TGTGCCAGCAGCCTACTTTGGGGGGCGGGAAACATTCAGTACTTC
clone size: -; J gene: TRBJ2-7; D gene: TRBD2; V gene: TRBV5-1; CDR3 protein: CASSMIAGRPYEQYF; CDR3 DNA: TGCGCCAGCAGCATGATAGCGGGACGGCCCTACGAGCAGTACTTC
clone size: -; J gene: TRBJ2-2; D gene: -; V gene: TRBV27; CDR3 protein: CASSRSGIALAGELFF; CDR3 DNA: TGTGCCAGCAGCCGAAGTGGAATAGCGTTGGCCGGGGAGCTGTTTTTT
clone size: -; J gene: TRBJ1-1; D gene: -; V gene: TRBV7-9; CDR3 protein: CASSSMNTEAFF; CDR3 DNA: TGTGCCAGCAGCTCTATGAACACTGAAGCTTTCTTT
clone size: -; J gene: TRBJ2-1; D gene: TRBD2; V gene: TRBV9; CDR3 protein: CASSTPRSGGRYDEQFF; CDR3 DNA: TGTGCCAGCAGCACCCCAAGATCGGGAGGGCGATATGATGAGCAGTTCTTC
clone size: -; J gene: TRBJ2-7; D gene: TRBD1; V gene: TRBV4-2; CDR3 protein: CASSQTGGSYEQYF; CDR3 DNA: TGTGCCAGCAGCCAGACAGGGGGCAGTTACGAGCAGTACTTC
clone size: -; J gene: TRBJ2-7; D gene: -; V gene: TRBV11-2; CDR3 protein: CASSPTFYEQYF; CDR3 DNA: TGTGCCAGCAGCCCGACATTCTACGAGCAGTACTTC
clone size: -; J gene: TRBJ2-2; D gene: -; V gene: TRBV28; CDR3 protein: CASNPYTGELFF; CDR3 DNA: TGTGCCAGCAACCCGTACACCGGGGAGCTGTTTTTT
clone size: -; J gene: TRBJ2-7; D gene: -; V gene: TRBV5-6; CDR3 protein: CASSSELLRYEQYF; CDR3 DNA: TGTGCCAGCAGCTCAGAGCTCCTCCGCTACGAGCAGTACTTC
clone size: few; J gene: TRBJ2-3; D gene: -; V gene: TRBV14; CDR3 protein: CASSQIRSGGTDTQYF; CDR3 DNA: TGTGCCAGCAGCCAAATTCGGTCGGGGGGCACAGATACGCAGTATTTT
clone size: once; J gene: TRBJ2-7; D gene: TRBD2; V gene: TRBV5-1; CDR3 protein: CASSNSGTAYEQYF; CDR3 DNA: TGCGCCAGCAGCAATAGCGGGACGGCCTACGAGCAGTACTTC
clone size: few; J gene: TRBJ1-2; D gene: TRBD1; V gene: TRBV7-2; CDR3 protein: CASSYLPGQGVGDTF; CDR3 DNA: TGTGCCAGCAGCTACCTCCCGGGACAGGGGGTGGGGGACACCTTC
clone size: -; J gene: TRBJ2-5; D gene: TRBD1; V gene: TRBV2; CDR3 protein: CASSPGQGQETQYF; CDR3 DNA: TGTGCCAGCAGTCCGGGACAGGGCCAAGAGACCCAGTACTTC
clone size: -; J gene: TRBJ2-7; D gene: TRBD1; V gene: TRBV30; CDR3 protein: CAWQQGNEQYF; CDR3 DNA: TGTGCCTGGCAACAGGGGAACGAGCAGTACTTC
clone size: once; J gene: TRBJ2-7; D gene: TRBD2; V gene: TRBV6-5; CDR3 protein: CASSYSILAGEDEQYF; CDR3 DNA: TGTGCCAGCAGTTACAGTATACTAGCGGGAGAGGACGAGCAGTACTTC
clone size: -; J gene: TRBJ2-7; D gene: -; V gene: TRBV5-1; CDR3 protein: CASSANSIYEQYF; CDR3 DNA: TGCGCCAGCAGCGCGAACTCCATCTACGAGCAGTACTTC
clone size: -; J gene: TRBJ1-1; D gene: -; V gene: TRBV6-5; CDR3 protein: CASSARPEAFF; CDR3 DNA: TGTGCCAGCAGTGCCCGACCAGAAGCTTTCTTT
clone size: -; J gene: TRBJ2-5; D gene: -; V gene: TRBV9; CDR3 protein: CASSALAAPGQETQYF; CDR3 DNA: TGTGCCAGCAGCGCCCTGGCAGCCCCTGGGCAAGAGACCCAGTACTTC
clone size: -; J gene: TRBJ1-5; D gene: TRBD1; V gene: TRBV28; CDR3 protein: CASGRTGFSYQPQHF; CDR3 DNA: TGTGCCAGCGGAAGGACAGGGTTTAGCTATCAGCCCCAGCATTTT
clone size: once; J gene: TRBJ1-2; D gene: TRBD1; V gene: TRBV28; CDR3 protein: CASSLADRVQGYTF; CDR3 DNA: TGTGCCAGCAGTTTAGCGGACAGGGTTCAAGGCTACACCTTC
clone size: many; J gene: TRBJ1-1; D gene: -; V gene: TRBV6-5; CDR3 protein: CASTTRTENTEAFF; CDR3 DNA: TGTGCCAGCACCACCCGGACGGAGAACACTGAAGCTTTCTTT
clone size: -; J gene: TRBJ2-7; D gene: TRBD1; V gene: TRBV7-2; CDR3 protein: CASSLGGQGGYEQYF; CDR3 DNA: TGTGCCAGCAGCTTAGGGGGACAGGGAGGCTACGAGCAGTACTTC
clone size: -; J gene: TRBJ2-1; D gene: -; V gene: TRBV30; CDR3 protein: CAWSVGVSEQFF; CDR3 DNA: TGTGCCTGGAGTGTGGGGGTAAGTGAGCAGTTCTTC
clone size: once; J gene: TRBJ2-5; D gene: TRBD1; V gene: TRBV5-1; CDR3 protein: CASSLRDRNQETQYF; CDR3 DNA: TGCGCCAGCAGCTTGAGGGACAGGAACCAAGAGACCCAGTACTTC
clone size: -; J gene: TRBJ1-5; D gene: -; V gene: TRBV19; CDR3 protein: CASSRDYGHDYSNQPQHF; CDR3 DNA: TGTGCCAGTAGTAGGGACTATGGACACGATTATAGCAATCAGCCCCAGCATTTT
clone size: -; J gene: TRBJ1-1; D gene: -; V gene: TRBV11-3; CDR3 protein: CASSFGGAEAFF; CDR3 DNA: TGTGCCAGCAGCTTCGGGGGGGCTGAAGCTTTCTTT
clone size: few; J gene: TRBJ1-2; D gene: TRBD1; V gene: TRBV28; CDR3 protein: CASSSLRGTGSGYTF; CDR3 DNA: TGTGCCAGCAGTTCCTTAAGGGGGACAGGGAGTGGCTACACCTTC
clone size: once; J gene: TRBJ2-5; D gene: TRBD2; V gene: TRBV13; CDR3 protein: CASSESAQRLAGTQYF; CDR3 DNA: TGTGCCAGCAGCGAAAGCGCTCAGCGACTAGCGGGTACTCAGTACTTC
clone size: once; J gene: TRBJ2-1; D gene: TRBD2; V gene: TRBV19; CDR3 protein: CASSTRAGRDEQFF; CDR3 DNA: TGTGCCAGTAGTACTCGGGCAGGGAGGGATGAGCAGTTCTTC
clone size: -; J gene: TRBJ2-5; D gene: TRBD2; V gene: TRBV18; CDR3 protein: CASSPPSGRETQYF; CDR3 DNA: TGTGCCAGCTCACCACCTAGCGGGAGAGAGACCCAGTACTTC
clone size: once; J gene: TRBJ1-3; D gene: -; V gene: TRBV5-1; CDR3 protein: CAGKTEERRGGGNTIYF; CDR3 DNA: TGCGCCGGCAAGACAGAAGAACGGAGGGGTGGCGGAAACACCATATATTTT
clone size: once; J gene: TRBJ2-2; D gene: -; V gene: TRBV6-5; CDR3 protein: CASTGVAANTGELFF; CDR3 DNA: TGTGCCAGCACGGGGGTAGCGGCTAACACCGGGGAGCTGTTTTTT
clone size: -; J gene: TRBJ2-5; D gene: -; V gene: TRBV2; CDR3 protein: CASNPTRETQYF; CDR3 DNA: TGTGCCAGCAATCCCACACGGGAGACCCAGTACTTC
clone size: -; J gene: TRBJ2-5; D gene: -; V gene: TRBV7-3; CDR3 protein: CASSSTGPGETQYF; CDR3 DNA: TGTGCCAGCAGCTCCACCGGGCCGGGGGAGACCCAGTACTTC
clone size: -; J gene: TRBJ2-1; D gene: -; V gene: TRBV27; CDR3 protein: CASSLNSYNEQFF; CDR3 DNA: TGTGCCAGCAGCTTGAATTCCTACAATGAGCAGTTCTTC
clone size: -; J gene: TRBJ2-3; D gene: TRBD2; V gene: TRBV30; CDR3 protein: CARSPGLAGGPDTQYF; CDR3 DNA: TGTGCCCGATCGCCGGGACTAGCGGGAGGCCCAGATACGCAGTATTTT
clone size: -; J gene: TRBJ2-1; D gene: -; V gene: TRBV11-2; CDR3 protein: CASSTSWSYNEQFF; CDR3 DNA: TGTGCCAGCAGCACAAGTTGGTCCTACAATGAGCAGTTCTTC
clone size: -; J gene: TRBJ2-1; D gene: -; V gene: TRBV5-6; CDR3 protein: CASSPTVAHNEQFF; CDR3 DNA: TGTGCCAGCAGCCCCACGGTGGCTCACAATGAGCAGTTCTTC
clone size: -; J gene: TRBJ2-7; D gene: -; V gene: TRBV4-1; CDR3 protein: CASSTFSAGYGYEQYF; CDR3 DNA: TGCGCCAGCAGCACCTTTTCTGCAGGGTACGGGTACGAGCAGTACTTC
clone size: -; J gene: TRBJ2-7; D gene: TRBD1; V gene: TRBV6-5; CDR3 protein: CASSYRQGAYEQYF; CDR3 DNA: TGTGCCAGCAGTTACCGACAGGGGGCCTACGAGCAGTACTTC
clone size: -; J gene: TRBJ2-1; D gene: -; V gene: TRBV30; CDR3 protein: CAGGYDEQFF; CDR3 DNA: TGTGCCGGGGGATATGATGAGCAGTTCTTC